One T cell receptor (beta chain) is described in this entry. This record comes from a study of blood T cell repertoires in COVID-19. Across the study: Samples came from the United States, Italy and Spain, spanning acute and convalescent COVID-19. Nucleic acid was either cDNA or gDNA, and it came from T cells, B-cell-depleted T cells, or PBMCs.

The length of the CDR3 is 14 residues. Germline V gene sequence: CDR1 MNHGY, CDR2 SAAAGT. The germline V and J ends were trimmed by 7 bases and 1 base, with 13 bases remaining between them. Data came from immunoSEQ multiplex PCR; TCRdb stores just in-frame clones and leaves some out. The data show more than 95,000 clones, about 91% seen once. The TCR sequence derives from a human donor in a cohort sampled during active COVID-19. V gene TRBV6-8 combines with J gene TRBJ1-1; no definite D call. Sequencing input: peripheral blood. In DNA form, the CDR3 reads TGTGCCAGCACAATTAGACTGACGAACACTGAAGCTTTCTTT. Translated, it gives CASTIRLTNTEAFF.